These T cell receptor beta chains were read from a single sample in a study of T cell changes during pregnancy in multiple sclerosis. Method: immunoSEQ multiplex PCR; TCRdb's copy keeps in-frame clones and lacks some. The sample lists approximately 83,000 clones, 80% to 95% occurring once. The sequenced sample was peripheral blood, obtained in the first trimester of pregnancy. Receptors were obtained from a female donor with multiple sclerosis, enrolled in a pregnancy study. Each CDR3 is given with its conserved first and last residue. The D gene is left open where the match is weak. The size field is filled for only some rows; it gives once, few, many or a size class.

TRBJ2-4 | TRBD2 | TRBV6-5 | NA | CASSLAGGPMDIQYF | TGTGCCAGCAGCCTAGCGGGGGGGCCCATGGACATTCAGTACTTC
TRBJ1-6 | NA | TRBV5-4 | NA | CASSSEGQGRTSPLHF | TGTGCCAGCAGTTCCGAGGGGCAGGGGAGAACTTCACCCCTCCACTTT
TRBJ2-5 | TRBD2 | TRBV5-1 | NA | CASSLERLAVDGTQYF | TGCGCCAGCAGCTTAGAGAGACTAGCGGTGGATGGGACCCAGTACTTC
TRBJ2-1 | TRBD2 | TRBV7-3 | once | CASSSIGGALALDEQFF | TGTGCCAGCAGCTCCATCGGGGGGGCCTTAGCCTTGGATGAGCAGTTCTTC
TRBJ1-2 | NA | TRBV7-9 | NA | CASSTSPEKESIKEGYTF | TGTGCCAGCAGCACCTCGCCGGAAAAGGAAAGTATTAAGGAGGGCTACACCTTC
TRBJ1-2 | NA | TRBV6-1 | once | CASSGDHFGYTF | TGTGCCAGCAGCGGTGATCATTTTGGCTACACCTTC
TRBJ1-2 | NA | TRBV27 | NA | CASSSPGSGYTF | TGTGCCAGCAGTTCCCCCGGGAGCGGCTACACCTTC
TRBJ1-1 | TRBD1 | TRBV7-4 | NA | CASSASKGARNTEAFF | TGTGCCAGCAGCGCCTCAAAGGGGGCGAGGAACACTGAAGCTTTCTTT
TRBJ2-2 | TRBD2 | TRBV5-6 | NA | CASSHGLAGGGGELFF | TGTGCCAGCAGCCATGGACTAGCGGGAGGGGGCGGGGAGCTGTTTTTT
TRBJ1-6 | NA | TRBV5-4 | NA | CASRPLGDSGSPLHF | TGTGCCAGCCGCCCCTTGGGCGATTCAGGTTCACCCCTCCACTTT
TRBJ2-2 | NA | TRBV18 | NA | CASSPQGSGELFF | TGTGCCAGCTCACCTCAGGGCAGCGGGGAGCTGTTTTTT
TRBJ2-7 | TRBD2 | TRBV29-1 | NA | CSVEVRTSGGISSYEQYF | TGCAGCGTTGAAGTTAGGACTAGCGGGGGCATCAGCTCCTACGAGCAGTACTTC
TRBJ1-2 | NA | TRBV18 | NA | CASSPQAVNYGYTF | TGTGCCAGCTCACCCCAGGCAGTCAACTATGGCTACACCTTC
TRBJ2-7 | TRBD1 | TRBV11-2 | NA | CASSAIRDRGPYEQYF | TGTGCCAGCAGCGCTATCCGGGACAGGGGGCCCTACGAGCAGTACTTC
TRBJ2-3 | NA | TRBV5-4 | NA | CASSPSAGYTDTQYF | TGTGCCAGCAGCCCCTCGGCGGGGTACACAGATACGCAGTATTTT
TRBJ1-6 | TRBD1 | TRBV5-1 | NA | CASSTGQRKDNSPLHF | TGCGCCAGCAGCACGGGACAGAGGAAAGATAATTCACCCCTCCACTTT
TRBJ1-2 | NA | TRBV11-2 | NA | CASSRRTIYGYTF | TGTGCCAGCAGCCGTCGGACAATCTATGGCTACACCTTC
TRBJ1-2 | NA | TRBV19 | once | CASRPGVYGYTF | TGTGCCAGTAGACCAGGGGTCTATGGCTACACCTTC
TRBJ2-3 | TRBD1 | TRBV6-1 | NA | CASSGGTEADTQYF | TGTGCCAGCAGTGGGGGGACAGAGGCAGATACGCAGTATTTT
TRBJ2-7 | NA | TRBV14 | NA | CASSQGGPRLGGGYEQYF | TGTGCCAGCAGCCAAGGAGGGCCCAGGCTAGGTGGCGGGTACGAGCAGTACTTC
TRBJ2-1 | TRBD1 | TRBV2 | once | CASGTGINEQFF | TGTGCCAGCGGGACAGGGATCAATGAGCAGTTCTTC
TRBJ1-2 | TRBD1 | TRBV9 | NA | CASSDRGLNYGYTF | TGTGCCAGCAGCGACAGGGGGCTCAACTATGGCTACACCTTC
TRBJ1-4 | NA | TRBV18 | NA | CASSPRGATNEKLFF | TGTGCCAGCTCTCCTCGGGGGGCAACTAATGAAAAACTGTTTTTT
TRBJ1-1 | TRBD1 | TRBV6-1 | NA | CASSEDPGGNTEAFF | TGTGCCAGCAGTGAAGATCCAGGGGGGAACACTGAAGCTTTCTTT
TRBJ1-3 | TRBD1 | TRBV11-1 | NA | CASSRDSPSGGNTIYF | TGTGCCAGCAGCCGGGACAGCCCCTCGGGTGGAAACACCATATATTTT
TRBJ2-2 | TRBD2 | TRBV25-1 | NA | CASGGVELFF | TGTGCCAGCGGGGGGGTCGAGCTGTTTTTT
TRBJ1-2 | TRBD1 | TRBV7-2 | NA | CASSRGTADLYGYTF | TGTGCCAGCAGCAGAGGGACAGCCGATCTCTATGGCTACACCTTC
TRBJ2-7 | NA | TRBV27 | NA | CASSFGNSASSYEQYF | TGTGCCAGCAGTTTCGGTAATAGCGCGAGCTCCTACGAGCAGTACTTC
TRBJ1-2 | TRBD1 | TRBV6-6 | NA | CASSYTQTGGAGGYTF | TGTGCCAGCAGTTACACCCAAACAGGGGGCGCGGGGGGCTACACCTTC
TRBJ2-4 | TRBD1 | TRBV13 | NA | CASTDRGREDIQYF | TGTGCCAGCACCGACAGGGGACGGGAAGACATTCAGTACTTC
TRBJ2-2 | NA | TRBV27 | once | CASRGIGAATGELFF | TGTGCCAGCAGGGGAATAGGGGCGGCCACCGGGGAGCTGTTTTTT
TRBJ1-6 | NA | TRBV14 | NA | CASSHASRINSPLHF | TGTGCCAGCAGCCACGCCAGCAGGATTAATTCACCCCTCCACTTT
TRBJ1-6 | NA | TRBV19 | NA | CASKESLYYNSPLHF | TGTGCCAGTAAGGAGAGCCTTTACTATAATTCACCCCTCCACTTT
TRBJ1-4 | NA | TRBV18 | NA | CASSPPANSEKLFF | TGTGCCAGCTCACCTCCCGCAAATAGTGAAAAACTGTTTTTT
TRBJ2-3 | TRBD2 | TRBV25-1 | NA | CASSASGTSTPSDTQYF | TGTGCCAGCAGTGCGTCCGGGACTAGTACTCCTTCAGATACGCAGTATTTT
TRBJ1-1 | NA | TRBV29-1 | NA | CSAGDPMAEAFF | TGCAGCGCGGGAGACCCGATGGCTGAAGCTTTCTTT
TRBJ2-1 | NA | TRBV10-3 | NA | CAISVAEHNEQFF | TGTGCCATCAGTGTGGCGGAGCACAATGAGCAGTTCTTC
TRBJ2-5 | TRBD1 | TRBV6-5 | once | CASSYAATGQQETQYF | TGTGCCAGCAGTTACGCCGCGACGGGACAGCAAGAGACCCAGTACTTC
TRBJ2-6 | TRBD1 | TRBV7-2 | NA | CASSYPAGTGTSGANVLTF | TGTGCCAGCAGCTATCCGGCCGGGACAGGGACCTCTGGGGCCAACGTCCTGACTTTC
TRBJ1-5 | NA | TRBV15 | NA | CATSRGTYNQPQHF | TGTGCCACCAGCCGCGGGACTTACAATCAGCCCCAGCATTTT
TRBJ1-3 | TRBD1 | TRBV6-6 | NA | CASSYGTAGSGNTIYF | TGTGCCAGCAGTTACGGGACAGCGGGCTCTGGAAACACCATATATTTT
TRBJ2-3 | TRBD2 | TRBV5-1 | NA | CASSGGGTDTQYF | TGCGCCAGCTCCGGGGGGGGGACAGATACGCAGTATTTT
TRBJ1-5 | TRBD1 | TRBV6-5 | once | CATSTGDSNQPQHF | TGTGCCACTTCGACAGGGGATAGCAATCAGCCCCAGCATTTT